This note documents a single TCR beta chain sequence. The antigen it recognizes is unknown. Via the germline V gene, CDR1 is MGHRA and CDR2 YSYEKL. The cysteine opens and the phenylalanine closes a CDR3 of 16 amino acids. No nucleotide data were recorded. The sample is drawn from a study of monozygotic twins with inflammatory bowel disease (dated by TCRdb to between 2017 and 2020). Notes on the research overall: The full study comprised around 28 monozygotic twin pairs: nine German pairs (four IBD-concordant, five IBD-discordant) and 19 IBD-discordant Danish pairs. The search for disease-associated traits relied mainly on comparing, within discordant pairs, IBD patients with their genetically identical healthy co-twins. Each individual had, on average, about 151 000 unique TCRalpha sequences and 181 000 unique TCRbeta sequences available for analysis. Overall results and qualifications from the work: A decrease in TCRbeta repertoire diversity, as measured by inverse Simpson index, was observed in IBD patients compared with their healthy co-twins. Different T cell subtypes could not be distinguished in the analysis. Repertoire similarity did not differ between concordant and discordant twins, possibly due to limited statistical power. No single strong signal or clonotype linked to IBD turned up in the results, so the idea that one exists was not supported. Differing immunosuppressive treatments among patients may have added background noise and inter-individual variability to the repertoires. Fewer clonotypes were shared with other individuals by IBD patients than by healthy twins, most markedly in patients showing signs of disease activity.

From each donor, a roughly 2.3 ml peripheral blood sample was drawn into PAXgene tubes and stored at -80 degrees C. Without T cell sorting, total RNA was isolated from whole blood using the PAXgene blood miRNA kit on an automated QIAcube. Peripheral blood from monozygotic twin pairs, either concordant or discordant for inflammatory bowel disease, underwent deep TCRalpha and TCRbeta repertoire profiling that used unique molecular barcoding. For every twin pair, smoking habits were documented, and each individual was categorised as a current, former or never smoker. Library preparation employed 5' RACE. Each TCR library was prepared from around 3.5 ug of total RNA. For each sample, cDNA was synthesized in eight separate reactions using SMARTScribe reverse transcriptase. During cDNA synthesis, template switching was used to introduce unique molecular identifiers that contained a 6-nucleotide sample barcode. Amplification of TCRalpha and TCRbeta cDNA involved two nested PCRs of around 16 and 10 cycles, and each PCR was followed by bead purification. Before amplification, cDNA was treated with uracil DNA-glycosylase and purified using the QIAquick PCR purification kit. The second PCR added Illumina TruSeq-compatible adapters along with sample-specific barcodes. TapeStation and Qubit were used to check library quality and concentration, and 5 ng of each library went into the pool. The pooled libraries were sequenced with 2 x 100 bp reads and custom sequencing primers on an Illumina HiSeq2500 single-index Rapid Run. The study's processing was this. MiGEC version 1.2.6 was used for UMI-based consensus assembly to correct PCR and sequencing errors. MiXCR version 2.1.1 was used for V(D)J alignment, clonotype assembly and CDR3 extraction. Gene usage, clonotype sharing and MAIT/NKT TCR abundance were normalised by analysing the top 1000, 10 000 and 20 000 clonotypes per sample. Diversity was computed as the inverse Simpson index with the vegan R package after downsampling to 27 000 UMIs. Paired Mann-Whitney U tests were applied to discordant twin pairs, and Benjamini-Hochberg correction was used for multiple testing. The reads, reprocessed by TCRdb, yield one row per CDR3 protein sequence and no DNA. The V and J calls, along with clone size, are taken from TCRdb and not from the paper's own processing. This sample's table carries 330,000 or so distinct CDR3 sequences. The top ten constitute 2% to 2.5% of the sample.

Sequenced sample: blood. This receptor was identified in a human donor with ulcerative colitis or Crohn's disease, or a healthy co-twin of an affected twin (not recorded which). The rearranged chain carries TRBV4-1 and TRBJ2-1; there is no DNA to check the TCRdb D call of TRBD2. CDR3 reads: CASSQYASGSKNEQFF.